This TCR beta chain was profiled in a study of blood T cell repertoires in COVID-19. Study as a whole: PBMCs, B-cell-depleted T cells, or T cells provided the cDNA or gDNA that made up the material.

The protocol was immunoSEQ multiplex PCR, while the TCRdb copy is restricted to in-frame clones and leaves out a portion. Of roughly 90,000 clones in the sample, around 83% were seen once. Germline assignment: CDR1 LNHDA and CDR2 SQIVND (reference sequence). Trimming at V came to 8 bases and at J to 3 bases, leaving 6 bases not matched to a gene. The CDR3 covers 14 residues. This clone was observed a few times. The J gene is TRBJ1-2, the V gene TRBV19; TRBD1 agrees at 10 bases. The source material was peripheral blood. The sequence was collected from a woman aged 70 to 79 with acute or convalescent COVID-19. CDR3 protein: CASEDRGLYYGYTF. The DNA of the CDR3 is TGTGCCAGTGAAGACAGGGGGCTCTACTATGGCTACACCTTC.